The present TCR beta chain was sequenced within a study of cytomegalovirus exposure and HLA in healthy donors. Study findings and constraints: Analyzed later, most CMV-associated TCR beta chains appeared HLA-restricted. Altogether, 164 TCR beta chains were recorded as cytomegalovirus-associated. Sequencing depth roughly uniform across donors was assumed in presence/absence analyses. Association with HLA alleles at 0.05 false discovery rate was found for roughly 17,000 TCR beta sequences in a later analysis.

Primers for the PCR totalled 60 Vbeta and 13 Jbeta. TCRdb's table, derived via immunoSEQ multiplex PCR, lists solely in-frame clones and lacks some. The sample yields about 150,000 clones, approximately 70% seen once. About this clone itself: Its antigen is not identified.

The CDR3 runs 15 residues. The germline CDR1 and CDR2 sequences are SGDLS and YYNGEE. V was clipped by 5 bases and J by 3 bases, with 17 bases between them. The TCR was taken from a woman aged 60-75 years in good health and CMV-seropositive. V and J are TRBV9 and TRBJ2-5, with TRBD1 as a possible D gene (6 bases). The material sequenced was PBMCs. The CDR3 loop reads CASSVLGGVKETQYF. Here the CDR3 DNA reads TGTGCCAGCAGTGTGTTAGGGGGAGTCAAAGAGACCCAGTACTTC. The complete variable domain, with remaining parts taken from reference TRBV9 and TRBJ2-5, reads DSGVTQTPKHLITATGQRVTLRCSPRSGDLSVYWYQQSLDQGLQFLIQYYNGEERAKGNILERFSAQQFPDLHSELNLSSLELGDSALYFCASSVLGGVKETQYFGPGTRLLVL.